This note documents a single T cell receptor beta chain sequence. Per the authors' pipeline: Using reference gene primer amplification, nucleated cell counts were estimated. Assay: immunoSEQ multiplex PCR; the TCRdb copy retains only in-frame clones and omits some. From that table come the V and J calls and clone size; the DNA was used to work out D and trimming. In the table there are about 280,000 clones, around 87% of which are singletons. Germline loops: CDR1 LNHDA, CDR2 SQIVND (reference sequence). Unmatched junction bases numbered 12, after V lost 4 bases and J lost 0 bases. The CDR3 is made up of 18 amino acids. This record belongs to a study of blood T cell repertoires in COVID-19. Study at large: Whether acute or convalescent, the COVID-19 samples came from the United States, Italy and Spain. Sources were T cells, B-cell-depleted T cells, or PBMCs; the material itself was cDNA or gDNA.

J is TRBJ2-1 and V is TRBV19; 7 bases fit TRBD1. Sequences were obtained from peripheral blood. The source is a woman aged 25 to 39 who had recovered from COVID-19. The CDR3 DNA is TGTGCCAGTAGTACCCATAACAGGGGCCTTAGCTCCTACAATGAGCAGTTCTTC. Residues: CASSTHNRGLSSYNEQFF.